Below are 20 T cell receptor beta chains sequenced from a single sample in a study of radiation and T cells in renal cell carcinoma. Some clones are missing from TCRdb's copy, which holds only in-frame ones; the method was immunoSEQ multiplex PCR. The table lists 150,000 or so clones, roughly nine tenths of them singletons, with around 11% in the top ten. This sample's time point: blood 4 weeks post-SBRT, at nephrectomy. This sample's treatment: 15 Gy SBRT to primary tumor, nephrectomy 4 weeks later. The sequencing here drew on blood, taken from a patient whose treatment included radiotherapy and nephrectomy. All receptors come from a woman aged 50 to 60 with renal cell carcinoma.

This clone was seen only once. The chain has TRBV4-3 and TRBJ1-4; D gene uncertain. Germline CDR1 reads LGHNA; CDR2 reads YSLEER. V was cut by 3 bases and J by 4 bases, with 12 bases left in between. The length of the CDR3 is 15 residues. The CDR3: CASSQARGLNEKLFF. The CDR3 DNA is TGCGCCAGCAGCCAGGCCCGAGGGCTTAATGAAAAACTGTTTTTT.

This chain connects TRBV2 to TRBJ2-2; the match to TRBD1 covers 7 bases. Germline assignment: CDR1 SNHLY and CDR2 FYNNEI. The CDR3 sequence is 13 residues long. V lost 8 bases to trimming and J lost 4 bases; unmatched junction nucleotides: 4. CDR3 protein: CASRRTGTGELFF. Written as DNA, the CDR3 is TGTGCCAGCCGACGGACAGGCACCGGGGAGCTGTTTTTT.

The V and J genes are TRBV19 and TRBJ2-7, with 8 bases fitting TRBD1. Germline CDR1 reads LNHDA; CDR2 reads SQIVND (reference sequence). V gave up 4 bases and J gave up 2 bases; unmatched junction bases: 7. The CDR3 contains 15 residues. The DNA of the CDR3 is TGTGCCAGTAGTAACCGGGACAGGCCCCCCTACGAGCAGTACTTC. This gives the protein CASSNRDRPPYEQYF.

The CDR3 protein is CASSYSGESNIQYF. The CDR3 coding sequence is TGTGCCAGCAGTTACTCTGGCGAATCTAACATTCAGTACTTC. V and J are TRBV6-6 and TRBJ2-4; no firm D call. Germline V gene sequence: CDR1 MNHNY, CDR2 SVGAGI (reference sequence). The CDR3 length is 14 residues. V lost 0 bases and J 7 bases, leaving 10 bases between the germline ends.

This clone came up a few times. This chain joins TRBV6-1 and TRBJ1-1; D is uncertain. V was shortened by 0 bases and J by 0 bases, with 5 bases between the two germline ends. From germline, CDR1 is MNHNS and CDR2 SASEGT. There are 14 residues in the CDR3. CDR3 DNA: TGTGCCAGCAGTGAAGCTTGGGTGAACACTGAAGCTTTCTTT. Protein sequence: CASSEAWVNTEAFF.

This chain uses TRBV11-3 with TRBJ2-2, with 9 bases matching TRBD2. CDR1 and CDR2 (germline): SGHNT, YENEEA. The V and J ends lost 5 bases and 4 bases, in that order; junction bases with no gene match: 5. The CDR3 is made up of 15 amino acids. The CDR3, as DNA: TGTGCCAGCAGCGGGGAGCGGGGGGCCACCGGGGAGCTGTTTTTT. Protein sequence: CASSGERGATGELFF.

The chain uses TRBV28 and TRBJ1-5; a possible D gene is TRBD1 (5 bases). Trimming shortened V by 7 bases and J by 1 base, and 11 bases separated the two germline ends. CDR3 length: 14 amino acids. Germline CDR1 reads MDHEN; CDR2 reads SYDVKM. This chain's CDR3 is CASIRQTSNQPQHF. The CDR3 bases are TGTGCCAGCATCCGACAGACAAGCAATCAGCCCCAGCATTTT.

The J gene is TRBJ1-1, the V gene TRBV25-1, with D possibly matching TRBD1 (6 bases). CDR3 length: 16 residues. In germline, CDR1 is MGHDK, CDR2 SYGVNS. The germline V and J ends were trimmed by 0 bases and 5 bases, with 16 bases remaining between them. For the CDR3, the DNA is TGTGCCAGCAGTGAATATGGGGCCAGCAGGGGAACTGAAGCTTTCTTT. This codes for CASSEYGASRGTEAFF. Full variable domain (missing parts from reference TRBV25-1 and TRBJ1-1): EADIYQTPRYLVIGTGKKITLECSQTMGHDKMYWYQQDPGMELHLIHYSYGVNSTEKGDLSSESTVSRIRTEHFPLTLESARPSHTSQYLCASSEYGASRGTEAFFGQGTRLTVV.

J is TRBJ1-6 and V is TRBV5-5; D not resolved. This CDR3 contains 12 residues. With 4 bases removed from V and 5 bases from J, the gap between germline ends came to 4 bases. Germline V gene sequence: CDR1 SGHKS, CDR2 YYEKEE (reference sequence). The CDR3 DNA follows: TGTGCCAGCAGCCTCAATAATTCACCCCTCCACTTT. The encoded protein is CASSLNNSPLHF.

The chain has TRBV18 and TRBJ1-1; 11 bases fit TRBD1. Per the germline V gene, CDR1 is KGHSH and CDR2 is LQKENI. Trimming removed 3 bases from V and 5 bases from J; junction bases left unmatched: 5. The CDR3 totals 15 residues. CDR3 coding DNA: TGTGCCAGCTCACCCGGGACAGGGGGTCGGACTGAAGCTTTCTTT. Translating it yields CASSPGTGGRTEAFF.

This rearrangement joins TRBV13 to TRBJ1-2; 9 bases fit TRBD1. Germline V gene data show CDR1 as PRHDT and CDR2 as FYEKMQ (reference sequence). This CDR3 has 14 residues. Trimming took 4 bases from V and 4 from J; bases not matched to a gene: 4. Written as DNA, the CDR3 is TGTGCCAGCAGCTACAGGGGGCAGGGCTATGGCTACACCTTC. Translated, it gives CASSYRGQGYGYTF.

V and J are TRBV7-8 and TRBJ1-6; D perhaps matches TRBD1 (5 bases). V was cut by 5 bases and J by 10 bases, with 18 bases left in between. The CDR3 runs to 15 residues. Germline lookup yields CDR1 SGHVS and CDR2 FQNEAQ. Written as DNA, the CDR3 is TGTGCCAGCAGCCGAAAGCTTACGGGGCAGTCACCCCTCCACTTT. Its protein is CASSRKLTGQSPLHF.

The genes are TRBV9 and TRBJ1-2; D ambiguous. Germline V gives CDR1 SGDLS, CDR2 YYNGEE. With 0 bases removed from V and 5 bases from J, the gap between germline ends came to 11 bases. This CDR3 region has 14 residues. CDR3 bases: TGTGCCAGCAGCGTAGGAAACGGATTGTATGGCTACACCTTC. It yields the protein CASSVGNGLYGYTF.

The V gene is TRBV11-2, the J gene TRBJ2-1; TRBD2 matches at 12 bases. V dropped 4 bases and J dropped 9; count of bases not matched to a gene: 7. The CDR3 spans 15 residues. The germline CDR1 and CDR2 sequences are SGHAT and FQNNGV. CDR3 sequence (DNA): TGTGCCAGCAGCTCTACTAGCGGGGGGCCCCGTGAGCAGTTCTTC. Translating it yields CASSSTSGGPREQFF. Complete variable domain (other parts from reference TRBV11-2 and TRBJ2-1): EAGVAQSPRYKIIEKRQSVAFWCNPISGHATLYWYQQILGQGPKLLIQFQNNGVVDDSQLPKDRFSAERLKGVDSTLKIQPAKLEDSAVYLCASSSTSGGPREQFFGPGTRLTVL.

The chain has TRBV6-6 and TRBJ1-2; D remains ambiguous. The CDR3 totals 13 residues. Germline V CDR1 and CDR2: MNHNY, SVGAGI (reference sequence). V was shortened by 6 bases and J by 2 bases, with 10 bases between the two germline ends. The CDR3 here is CASSPDSNYGYTF. The CDR3 bases are TGTGCCAGCAGCCCCGACTCAAACTATGGCTACACCTTC.

J is TRBJ2-3 and V is TRBV29-1, with 8 bases matching TRBD2. The CDR3 has 15 amino acids. Per germline, CDR1 SQVTM and CDR2 ANQGSEA. The V and J ends lost 2 bases and 8 bases, in that order; junction bases with no gene match: 12. CDR3 protein: CSVELSSGASRTQYF. CDR3 bases: TGCAGCGTTGAATTGAGTAGCGGGGCCTCTCGTACGCAGTATTTT.

A few counts support this clone. The rearrangement links TRBV7-9 to TRBJ1-1; 7 bases fit TRBD1. Germline CDR1 and CDR2: SEHNR and FQNEAQ (reference sequence). V was pared by 5 bases and J by 0 bases, with 6 bases of the junction left unmatched. This CDR3 contains 15 residues. As DNA, the CDR3 is TGTGCCAGCAGCCCACAGGGACAGATGAACACTGAAGCTTTCTTT. Translating gives CASSPQGQMNTEAFF.

The chain carries TRBV7-9 and TRBJ2-6, with D possibly TRBD1 on 6 matching bases. The CDR3 totals 19 residues. Germline CDR1 reads SEHNR; CDR2 reads FQNEAQ (reference sequence). Trimming removed 5 bases at V and 2 bases at J, with 22 bases between. CDR3 bases: TGTGCCAGCAGCCGACCTGGGACACCTAGCCCCCCTGGGGCCAACGTCCTGACTTTC. Translated, it gives CASSRPGTPSPPGANVLTF.

This rearrangement joins TRBV5-1 to TRBJ1-6; D is uncertain. The V gene's germline CDR1 is SGHRS and CDR2 YFSETQ. The CDR3 totals 14 residues. Trimming removed 6 bases at V and 5 bases at J, with 12 bases between. The CDR3 reads CASTSGRNNSPLHF. CDR3 coding DNA: TGCGCCAGCACCTCCGGTCGGAATAATTCACCCCTCCACTTT. Full variable domain (outside the CDR3, taken from reference TRBV5-1 and TRBJ1-6): KAGVTQTPRYLIKTRGQQVTLSCSPISGHRSVSWYQQTPGQGLQFLFEYFSETQRNKGNFPGRFSGRQFSNSRSEMNVSTLELGDSALYLCASTSGRNNSPLHFGNGTRLTVT.

This clone was recorded a few times. The chain is built from TRBV10-3 and TRBJ1-6, with D possibly TRBD1 on 6 matching bases. The ends were cut back, 3 bases at V and 8 bases at J, with 11 bases in the middle. Germline V CDR1 and CDR2: ENHRY, SYGVKD. The CDR3 is made up of 14 amino acids. Here the CDR3 DNA reads TGTGCCATCAGTGATGTGGAGGGGGATTCACCCCTCCACTTT. It is translated as CAISDVEGDSPLHF.